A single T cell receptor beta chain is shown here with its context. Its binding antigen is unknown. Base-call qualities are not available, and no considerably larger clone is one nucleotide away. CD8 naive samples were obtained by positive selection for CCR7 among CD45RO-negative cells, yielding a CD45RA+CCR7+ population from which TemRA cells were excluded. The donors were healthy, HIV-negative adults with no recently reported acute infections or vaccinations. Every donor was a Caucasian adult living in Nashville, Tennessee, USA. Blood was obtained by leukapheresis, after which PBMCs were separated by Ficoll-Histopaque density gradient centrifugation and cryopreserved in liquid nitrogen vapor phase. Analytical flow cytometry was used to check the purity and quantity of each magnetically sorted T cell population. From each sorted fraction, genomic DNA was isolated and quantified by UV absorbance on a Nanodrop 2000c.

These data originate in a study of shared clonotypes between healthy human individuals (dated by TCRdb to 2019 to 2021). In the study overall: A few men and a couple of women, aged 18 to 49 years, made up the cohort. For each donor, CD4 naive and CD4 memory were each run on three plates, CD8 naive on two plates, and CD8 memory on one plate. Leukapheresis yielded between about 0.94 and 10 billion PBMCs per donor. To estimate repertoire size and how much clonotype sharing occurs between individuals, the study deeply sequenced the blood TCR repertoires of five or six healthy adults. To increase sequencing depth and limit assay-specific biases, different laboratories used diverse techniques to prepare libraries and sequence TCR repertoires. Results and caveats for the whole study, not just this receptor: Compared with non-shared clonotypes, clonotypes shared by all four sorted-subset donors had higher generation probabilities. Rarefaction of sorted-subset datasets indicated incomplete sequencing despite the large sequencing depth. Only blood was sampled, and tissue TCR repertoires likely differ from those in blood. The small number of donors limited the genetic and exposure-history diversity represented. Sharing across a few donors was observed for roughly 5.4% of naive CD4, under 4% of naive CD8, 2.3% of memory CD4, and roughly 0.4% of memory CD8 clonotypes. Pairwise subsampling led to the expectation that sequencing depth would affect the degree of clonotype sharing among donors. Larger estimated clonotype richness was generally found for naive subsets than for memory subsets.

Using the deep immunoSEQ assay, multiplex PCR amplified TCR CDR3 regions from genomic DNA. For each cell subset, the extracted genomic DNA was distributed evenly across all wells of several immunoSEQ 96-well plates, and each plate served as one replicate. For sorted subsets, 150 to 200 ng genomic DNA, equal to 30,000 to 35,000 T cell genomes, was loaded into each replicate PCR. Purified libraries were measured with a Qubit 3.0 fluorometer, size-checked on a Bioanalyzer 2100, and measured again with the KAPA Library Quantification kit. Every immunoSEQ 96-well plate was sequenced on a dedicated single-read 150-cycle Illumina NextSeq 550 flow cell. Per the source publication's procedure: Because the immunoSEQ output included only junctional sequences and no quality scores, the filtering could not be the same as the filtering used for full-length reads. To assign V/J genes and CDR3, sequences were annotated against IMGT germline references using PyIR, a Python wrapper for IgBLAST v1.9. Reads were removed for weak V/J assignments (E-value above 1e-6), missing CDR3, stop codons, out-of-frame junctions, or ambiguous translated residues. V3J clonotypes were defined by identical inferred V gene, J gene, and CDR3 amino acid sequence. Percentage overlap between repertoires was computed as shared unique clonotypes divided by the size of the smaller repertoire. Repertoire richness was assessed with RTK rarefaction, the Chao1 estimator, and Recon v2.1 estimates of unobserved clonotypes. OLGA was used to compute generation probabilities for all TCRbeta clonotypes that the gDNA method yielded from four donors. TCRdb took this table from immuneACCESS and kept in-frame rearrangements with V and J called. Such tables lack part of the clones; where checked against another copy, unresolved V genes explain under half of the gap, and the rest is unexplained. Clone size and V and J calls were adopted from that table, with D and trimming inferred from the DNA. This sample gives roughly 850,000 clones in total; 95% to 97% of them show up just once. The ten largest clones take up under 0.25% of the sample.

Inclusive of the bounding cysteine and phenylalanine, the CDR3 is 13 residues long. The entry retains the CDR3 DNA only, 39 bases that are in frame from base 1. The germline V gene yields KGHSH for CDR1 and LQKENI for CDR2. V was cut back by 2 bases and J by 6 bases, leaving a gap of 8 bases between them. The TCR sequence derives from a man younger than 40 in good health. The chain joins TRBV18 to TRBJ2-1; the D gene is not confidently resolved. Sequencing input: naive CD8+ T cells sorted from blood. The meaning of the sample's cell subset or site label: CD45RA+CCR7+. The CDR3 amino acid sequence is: CASSPSNSNEQFF. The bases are TGTGCCAGCTCACCATCGAACAGCAATGAGCAGTTCTTC.